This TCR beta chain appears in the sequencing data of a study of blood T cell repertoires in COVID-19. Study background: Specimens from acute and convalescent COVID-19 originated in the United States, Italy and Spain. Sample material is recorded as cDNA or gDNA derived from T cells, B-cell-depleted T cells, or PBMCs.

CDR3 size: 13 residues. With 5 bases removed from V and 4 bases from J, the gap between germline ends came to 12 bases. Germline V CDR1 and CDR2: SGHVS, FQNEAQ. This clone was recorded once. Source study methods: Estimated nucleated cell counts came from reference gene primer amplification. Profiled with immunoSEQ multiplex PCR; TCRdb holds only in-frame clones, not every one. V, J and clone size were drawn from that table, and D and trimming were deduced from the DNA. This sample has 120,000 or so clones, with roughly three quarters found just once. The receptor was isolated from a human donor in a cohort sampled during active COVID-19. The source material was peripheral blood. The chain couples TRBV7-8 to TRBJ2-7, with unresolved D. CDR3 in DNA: TGTGCCAGCAGCCTCGGCCCGGAGTACGAGCAGTACTTC. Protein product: CASSLGPEYEQYF.